This record covers a single T cell receptor (beta chain). This clonotype has only a few counts. It has no known antigen specificity. Within one base of it there is no much larger clone, and no base qualities were kept. These data belong to a study of identical twins (dated by TCRdb to the mid-2010s). Looking at the study overall: TCR alpha and beta repertoires from monozygotic twins, unrelated adults of various ages and cord blood were deep-sequenced to test whether fetal clonotypes persist. To rule out contamination, the twin experiments were replicated at different times with different library preparation protocols.

Library generation was performed with 5' RACE. Sequencing relied on an Illumina HiSeq 2000. A universal primer binding site was introduced by template switching, and a unique molecular identifier was present in the final cDNA, enabling accurate counting of TCR cDNA molecules. First-strand cDNA for TCR alpha and beta chains was synthesized from specific primers in the conserved constant-segment region. To control for contamination, every cDNA library carried two barcodes: a SMART-Mk sample barcode plus Illumina barcodes. TruSeq adapter sequences and Illumina sample barcodes were added in two successive PCR steps. The TCR alpha and beta cDNA libraries were sequenced on the Illumina HiSeq platform using custom primers. From the authors' description of their analysis: MiGEC processed the raw reads to extract unique molecular identifiers, while MiXCR was used to determine the CDR3 positions. For each individual, recombination models were inferred using an EM algorithm with the repgenHMM and IGoR tools. The analysis of shared clonotypes was done with the tcR package in R, with sharing normalized by the product of cloneset sizes. To study raw recombination without the effects of thymic and clonal selection, out-of-frame nonproductive sequences were analyzed. TCRdb reran the public reads through fastp at Q25 and MiXCR, keeping productive beta chains. Merged by CDR3 protein, the rows form single entries marked with the most common genes and DNA. These V and J calls are TCRdb output, not the study's own analysis. This sample is represented by 450,000 or so distinct CDR3 sequences; less than 20% of them were singletons. Roughly 12% of the sample comes from the top ten.

Every donor was a healthy Caucasian. Three unrelated non-twin adults were also sequenced: a male aged 18 to 30, a male aged 50 to 60 and a female aged 50 to 60. Miltenyi CD45RO+ enrichment and human naive T-cell isolation kits were used to isolate memory (CD45RO+) and naive T cells from PBMC. What the research found in general, with its limitations: Compared with coincidental sharing between unrelated individuals, out-of-frame TCR alpha sequences shared between twins had an excess of sequences with low generation probability. In beta out-of-frame sequences, excess twin sharing was weaker, because having fewer shared sequences lowered the signal-to-noise ratio. Invariant T cells such as MAIT and iNKT could partly confound zero-insertion analyses, although diverse VJ usage argued against such confounding for most clonotypes. Conclusions relied on cross-sectional statistical analysis, since the same donors could not be followed over many years. Abundant cord blood beta clonotypes carried fewer insertions; young adult naive repertoires showed a weaker similar trend, while memory repertoires showed none. Out-of-frame TCR alpha sharing in monozygotic twins was systematically underestimated by recombination models, whereas sharing between unrelated individuals was in agreement with the recombination models.

Via the germline V gene (reference sequence), CDR1 is LNHNV and CDR2 YYDKDF. Ends trimmed: V by 0 bases, J by 3 bases; bases unmatched to a gene: 7. The CDR3 spans 17 residues, from the cysteine through the phenylalanine. Only the CDR3 part of the read is kept: 51 bases, read in frame from the first base. The chain employs TRBV15 and TRBJ2-1; 8 bases in the junction line up with TRBD2. This receptor was taken from a man aged 45 to 65 in good health. The sequenced material came from naive T cells sorted from blood. Per the publication, the cell subset or site label means: cells isolated with a human naive T-cell isolation kit. The encoded CDR3 is CATSRDLSGMGYNEQFF. DNA sequence: TGTGCCACCAGCAGAGATCTTAGCGGGATGGGCTACAATGAGCAGTTCTTC. Full variable domain (CDR3 extended with the reference TRBV15 and TRBJ2-1 proteins): DAMVIQNPRYQVTQFGKPVTLSCSQTLNHNVMYWYQQKSSQAPKLLFHYYDKDFNNEADTPDNFQSRRPNTSFCFLDIRSPGLGDTAMYLCATSRDLSGMGYNEQFFGPGTRLTVL.